This section outlines one T cell receptor (beta chain) sequence together with its context. These data belong to a study of blood T cell repertoires in COVID-19. Study background: In each case, the material was cDNA or gDNA derived from T cells, B-cell-depleted T cells, or PBMCs.

This table comes from immunoSEQ multiplex PCR, and its TCRdb copy is limited to in-frame clones, with some not included. The sample has over 100,000 clones, about 85% seen once. Germline CDR1 reads MGHRA; CDR2 reads YSYEKL. V shed 1 base, J shed 9 bases, and the junction held 8 bases outside the gene matches. There are 16 residues in the CDR3. Followed longitudinally, the Seattle patients had been enrolled during active infection. This chain uses TRBV4-1 with TRBJ1-6; TRBD1 matches 8 bases. The receptor comes from a woman between 45 and 65 years old with COVID-19, enrolled during active disease. The sequencing sample was made of peripheral blood. CDR3 residues: CASSQAQGAAGSPLHF. The CDR3 bases are TGCGCCAGCAGCCAAGCCCAGGGGGCAGCGGGTTCACCCCTCCACTTT.